This TCR beta chain was sequenced during a study of cytomegalovirus exposure and HLA in healthy donors. The PCR had 60 Vbeta and 13 Jbeta primers. The data were produced by immunoSEQ multiplex PCR, yet TCRdb's version contains in-frame clones alone and is incomplete. The table has approximately 170,000 clones, approximately 84% seen once. This CDR3 region has 14 residues. Trimming left V 6 bases short and J 3 bases short, with 14 bases between. Per the germline V gene, CDR1 is SGHTA and CDR2 is FQGNSA. Sequencing was carried out using PBMCs. The sequence derives from a woman between 50 and 59 years old in good health and CMV-seropositive. J is TRBJ1-2 and V is TRBV7-2; D is undetermined. The CDR3 sequence: CASRHPLEYYGYTF. The CDR3 nucleotides are TGTGCCAGCAGGCACCCCTTAGAGTACTATGGCTACACCTTC.